Below, 5 T cell receptor beta chains from the same sample are listed, as sequenced in a study of Graves' ophthalmopathy and Graves' hyperthyroidism. Amplification of the TCR beta CDR3 regions used RNA transcripts (as template). After a first-round RT-PCR with HTBI primers, a second-round multiplex PCR was run. TCRdb recomputed calls from the multiplex PCR reads with MiXCR, one row per CDR3 protein. The sample shows approximately 1.2 million distinct CDR3 sequences, around a third of them seen only once. Sequenced: peripheral blood or thyroid tissue (not recorded which). The receptors were sampled from an adult man with Graves' hyperthyroidism.

Ten or more counts support this clonotype. The chain is built from TRBV5-1 and TRBJ1-1; 8 bases are shared with TRBD1. Germline values: CDR1 SGHRS, CDR2 YFSETQ. V gave up 4 bases and J gave up 3 bases; unmatched junction bases: 11. The CDR3 is made up of 16 amino acids. CDR3 in amino acids: CASSTGQGAAYTEAFF. Here the CDR3 DNA reads TGCGCCAGCAGCACCGGACAGGGCGCGGCTTACACTGAAGCTTTCTTT.

This clonotype came up many times. The chain is built from TRBV2 and TRBJ1-5; 7 bases map to TRBD1. The junction had 7 bases not matched to a gene; V was cut back by 5 bases and J by 3 bases. Germline V lookup: CDR1 SNHLY, CDR2 FYNNEI. This CDR3 is built from 15 residues. The CDR3 sequence: CASSSQGMANQPQHF. The CDR3 nucleotides are TGTGCCAGCAGTTCACAGGGGATGGCCAATCAGCCCCAGCATTTT.

This clonotype was seen repeatedly, ten times or more. J is TRBJ1-4 and V is TRBV15; 9 bases match TRBD1. CDR1 and CDR2 from the germline V gene are LNHNV and YYDKDF (reference sequence). CDR3 size: 15 residues. V was pared by 6 bases and J by 4 bases, with 6 bases of the junction left unmatched. CDR3 protein: CATSKNRGLNEKLFF. CDR3 DNA sequence: TGTGCCACCAGTAAGAACAGGGGGCTTAATGAAAAACTGTTTTTT.

This clonotype was found a few times. The CDR3 bases are TGTGCCAGTAGTGAGAGCGGGACTAACGAGCAGTACTTC. The encoded protein is CASSESGTNEQYF. The rearrangement links TRBV19 to TRBJ2-7; TRBD2 matches at 7 bases. Germline V gene lookup returns CDR1 LNHDA and CDR2 SQIVND (reference sequence). The CDR3 covers 13 residues. The trim removed 5 bases at V and 5 bases at J, leaving 6 bases unmatched.

This clonotype was detected many times. The chain recombines TRBV6-6 with TRBJ2-7; 7 bases are a match to TRBD1. The CDR3 has 16 amino acids. After removal of 6 bases from V and 2 bases from J, the junction contained 13 bases not matched to a gene. In germline, CDR1 is MNHNY, CDR2 SVGAGI (reference sequence). CDR3 sequence reads: CASSHTRGGHPYEQYF. The CDR3 DNA is TGTGCCAGCAGCCATACACGAGGGGGCCACCCCTACGAGCAGTACTTC.